The 13 T cell receptor beta chains below were found in one sample sequenced in a study of T cells in Graves' hyperthyroidism and ophthalmopathy. Regions amplified from RNA transcripts were the TCR beta CDR3 regions. The primer set for the first-round RT-PCR of the TCR CDR3 was HTBI. TCRdb used MiXCR to reprocess the multiplex PCR reads, holding one entry per CDR3 protein. Found here are about 360,000 distinct CDR3 sequences, 13% of them singletons; the top ten hold roughly 8.3%. The specimen was blood. These receptor sequences come from a woman younger than 35 with Graves' hyperthyroidism.

This clonotype has more than one count but fewer than ten. The rearrangement uses TRBV4-2 and TRBJ2-7, with D perhaps given as TRBD1 or TRBD2 (6 bases each). CDR1 and CDR2 (germline): LGHNA, YNFKEQ. Trimming cost V 3 bases and J 7 bases, with 19 bases left between them. The CDR3 extends over 15 amino acids. This CDR3 reads CASSQRWGAAGEQYF. The CDR3, as DNA: TGTGCCAGCAGCCAGAGATGGGGGGCCGCGGGGGAGCAGTACTTC.

This clonotype was detected ten times or more. The chain joins TRBV7-2 to TRBJ1-5, with D uncertain. CDR1 is SGHTA and CDR2 is FQGNSA in the germline V gene. The CDR3 consists of 15 residues. V was shortened by 3 bases and J by 0 bases, with 9 bases between the two germline ends. The CDR3 nucleotides are TGTGCCAGCAGCTTTCGGCGGGATAGCAATCAGCCCCAGCATTTT. Protein sequence: CASSFRRDSNQPQHF.

This clonotype has a handful of counts. V usage is TRBV4-1 and J usage is TRBJ1-5; D not resolved. CDR3 length: 14 amino acids. V shed 2 bases and J shed 0 bases, with 5 bases lying between them. Germline loops: CDR1 MGHRA, CDR2 YSYEKL. The CDR3, as DNA: TGCGCCAGCAGCCAAAGGAGTAGCAATCAGCCCCAGCATTTT. This sequence encodes CASSQRSSNQPQHF.

The V call is TRBV20-1, the J call TRBJ2-3; tentatively, D is TRBD2 (6 bases). V dropped 5 bases and J dropped 6 bases, with 15 bases sitting between them. Per the germline V gene, CDR1 is DFQATT and CDR2 is SNEGSKA (reference sequence). CDR3 length equals 13 residues. CDR3 loop: CSARISGWDTQYF. In DNA form, the CDR3 reads TGCAGTGCTCGGATTAGCGGATGGGATACGCAGTATTTT.

V and J are TRBV2 and TRBJ1-5; TRBD1 agrees at 8 bases. V was pared by 4 bases and J by 6 bases, with 11 bases of the junction left unmatched. The germline CDR1 and CDR2 sequences are SNHLY and FYNNEI. CDR3 length: 16 amino acids. The CDR3 bases are TGTGCCAGCAGTGCCCGAAAAACAGGGGGGTCTCAGCCCCAGCATTTT. It translates to CASSARKTGGSQPQHF.

This clonotype was observed many times. This chain links TRBV4-1 with TRBJ1-1, with 9 bases matching TRBD1. V was pared by 6 bases and J by 3 bases, with 11 bases of the junction left unmatched. The length of the CDR3 is 16 residues. Germline CDR1 MGHRA, CDR2 YSYEKL. The CDR3 loop reads CASRTPGTGKDTEAFF. For the CDR3, the DNA is TGCGCCAGCAGAACCCCGGGGACAGGGAAGGACACTGAAGCTTTCTTT.

This clonotype was found once. This may arise from a read error, as a much more abundant clone is one base away. This chain links TRBV12-3 or TRBV12-4 with TRBJ1-2; D remains ambiguous. The CDR3 is 13 amino acids. This CDR3 reads CASSSGGVHGYIF. CDR3 nucleotides: TGTGCCAGCAGTTCGGGTGGCGTCCATGGCTACATCTTC.

This clonotype appeared many times. The chain has TRBV2 and TRBJ1-5; the D gene is possibly TRBD1 (5 bases). Germline V gives CDR1 SNHLY, CDR2 FYNNEI. Deletions cut 3 bases from V and 9 bases from J, with 12 bases between. CDR3 length: 13 amino acids. The CDR3 DNA reads TGTGCCAGCAGTGAGAGGGGATCCTGGCCCCAGCATTTT. Protein product: CASSERGSWPQHF. Full variable domain (rest looked up from reference TRBV2 and TRBJ1-5): EPEVTQTPSHQVTQMGQEVILRCVPISNHLYFYWYRQILGQKVEFLVSFYNNEISEKSEIFDDQFSVERPDGSNFTLKIRSTKLEDSAMYFCASSERGSWPQHFGDGTRLSIL.

The V and J genes are TRBV7-9 and TRBJ1-3; D is uncertain. Trimming shortened V by 5 bases and J by 3 bases, and 5 bases separated the two germline ends. CDR1 is SEHNR, CDR2 FQNEAQ, per germline (reference sequence). CDR3 length: 12 amino acids. CDR3 sequence: CASSENGNTIYF. CDR3 coding DNA: TGTGCCAGCAGCGAAAATGGAAACACCATATATTTT.

The chain carries TRBV5-1 and TRBJ2-1; no clear D gene. The length of the CDR3 is 14 residues. Trimming cost V 0 bases and J 6 bases, with 10 bases left between them. Per the germline V gene, CDR1 is SGHRS and CDR2 is YFSETQ. CDR3 DNA: TGCGCCAGCAGCTTGGCTGGTGGATTCAATGAGCAGTTCTTC. Translation: CASSLAGGFNEQFF.

This clonotype was counted ten times or more. The chain joins TRBV20-1 to TRBJ2-1; tentatively, D is TRBD1 or TRBD2 (6 bases each). CDR3 length: 15 amino acids. Per the germline V gene, CDR1 is DFQATT and CDR2 is SNEGSKA (reference sequence). Deletions cut 1 base from V and 7 bases from J, with 17 bases between. The CDR3 protein is CSARVWGANLNEQFF. CDR3 bases: TGCAGTGCTAGAGTATGGGGGGCAAATTTGAATGAGCAGTTCTTC.

The sample holds many counts of this clonotype. The chain is built from TRBV27 and TRBJ1-2; tentative D call: TRBD1 (5 bases). The CDR3 sequence is 15 residues long. CDR1 MNHEY and CDR2 SMNVEV come from the germline V gene (reference sequence). Trimming shortened V by 1 base and J by 8 bases, and 17 bases separated the two germline ends. The CDR3 nucleotides read TGTGCCAGCAGTTTATTTTCAACAGGCCAAGCAGGCTACACCTTC. The encoded protein is CASSLFSTGQAGYTF.

This clonotype has ten or more counts. The CDR3 protein is CASSSPRGIKNIQYF. The CDR3 region has the DNA TGTGCCAGCAGCTCCCCTCGCGGGATCAAAAACATTCAGTACTTC. The V gene is TRBV11-2, the J gene TRBJ2-4, with D possibly being TRBD2 (6 bases). This CDR3 comprises 15 residues. V lost 4 bases to trimming and J lost 3 bases, with 13 bases between them. The V gene's germline CDR1 is SGHAT and CDR2 FQNNGV.